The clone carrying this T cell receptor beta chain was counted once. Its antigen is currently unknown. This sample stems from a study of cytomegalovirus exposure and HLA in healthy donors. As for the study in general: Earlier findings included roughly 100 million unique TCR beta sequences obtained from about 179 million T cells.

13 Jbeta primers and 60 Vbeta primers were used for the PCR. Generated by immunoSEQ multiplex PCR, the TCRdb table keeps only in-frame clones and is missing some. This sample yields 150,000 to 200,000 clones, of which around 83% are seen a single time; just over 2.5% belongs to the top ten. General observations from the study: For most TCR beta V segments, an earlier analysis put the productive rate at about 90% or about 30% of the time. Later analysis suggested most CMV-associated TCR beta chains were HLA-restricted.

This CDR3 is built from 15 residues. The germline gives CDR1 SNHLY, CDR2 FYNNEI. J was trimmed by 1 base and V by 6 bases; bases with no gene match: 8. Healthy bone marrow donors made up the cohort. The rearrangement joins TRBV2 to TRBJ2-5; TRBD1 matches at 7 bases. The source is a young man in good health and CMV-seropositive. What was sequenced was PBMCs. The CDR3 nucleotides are TGTGCCAGCAGATGGACAGGCGCCACCCAAGAGACCCAGTACTTC. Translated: CASRWTGATQETQYF.